This is a list of T cell receptor beta chains from one sample in a study of HIV-infected patients and healthy controls. Using its own MiXCR run on the 5' RACE reads, TCRdb lists one record per CDR3 protein. The sample holds some 20,000 distinct CDR3 sequences, 8.5% seen once. The input for sequencing was blood, taken during antiretroviral therapy. The receptors were gathered from an adult with HIV infection. CDR3s include the opening cysteine and the closing phenylalanine or tryptophan. Each record gives: V gene, D gene, clone size, J gene, CDR3 protein, CDR3 DNA. A D gene is named only where the DNA matches it firmly. Only some rows state a clone size, as once, few, many or a class for expanded clones.

>TRBV3-1|.|.|TRBJ2-4
CASSPLPRGENIQYF
TGTGCCAGCAGCCCCCTCCCGAGGGGCGAAAACATTCAGTACTTC
>TRBV2|TRBD1|few|TRBJ2-7
CARGTENTYEQYF
TGTGCCAGGGGGACAGAAAACACCTACGAGCAGTACTTC
>TRBV6-2/TRBV6-3|TRBD1|many|TRBJ2-7
CASHSGTGGSEQYF
TGTGCCAGCCATTCCGGGACAGGGGGTTCCGAGCAGTACTTC
>TRBV28|TRBD1|many|TRBJ2-5
CASSTRTGGRETQYF
TGTGCCAGCAGCACCCGGACAGGGGGCCGTGAGACCCAGTACTTC
>TRBV7-2|.|many|TRBJ2-3
CASHRGATDTQYF
TGTGCCAGCCATAGGGGGGCCACAGATACGCAGTATTTT
>TRBV5-1|.|many|TRBJ1-3
CASSFGRGRGNTIYF
TGCGCCAGCAGCTTTGGCCGGGGAAGGGGAAACACCATATATTTT
>TRBV7-6|.|many|TRBJ2-3
CASSLGSGDPTDTQYF
TGTGCCAGCAGCTTAGGGTCGGGAGACCCCACAGATACGCAGTATTTT
>TRBV7-3|TRBD2|.|TRBJ2-5
CASSLVSGGQETQYF
TGTGCCAGCAGCTTGGTTAGCGGGGGCCAAGAGACCCAGTACTTC
>TRBV7-9|.|many|TRBJ2-3
CASSHRRERDTQYF
TGTGCCAGCAGTCATCGTAGGGAGCGTGATACGCAGTATTTT
>TRBV6-5|TRBD1|many|TRBJ2-5
CASSYSGTGVGETQYF
TGTGCCAGCAGTTACTCCGGGACAGGGGTTGGAGAGACCCAGTACTTC
>TRBV28|TRBD1|many|TRBJ2-7
CASSGTGGPRYEQYF
TGTGCCAGCTCCGGGACAGGGGGCCCTCGGTACGAGCAGTACTTC
>TRBV20-1|.|many|TRBJ2-7
CSARQAGREQYF
TGCAGTGCTAGACAGGCAGGGCGGGAGCAGTACTTC
>TRBV12-3/TRBV12-4|.|medium-sized|TRBJ2-1
CASSLLLHDEQFF
TGTGCCAGCAGTTTACTGCTCCATGATGAGCAGTTCTTC
>TRBV4-2|.|many|TRBJ1-1
CASSGGTEAFF
TGTGCCAGCAGCGGAGGGACTGAAGCTTTCTTT
>TRBV27|.|many|TRBJ1-5
CASSLSRKGSSGQPQHF
TGTGCCAGCAGTTTATCGCGAAAGGGGTCGAGCGGTCAGCCCCAGCATTTT
>TRBV15|TRBD1|.|TRBJ2-1
CATIGGQGGYNEQFF
TGTGCCACCATCGGCGGACAGGGGGGCTACAATGAGCAGTTCTTC
>TRBV5-1|.|.|TRBJ1-2
CASSIQGGSYGYTF
TGCGCCAGCAGCATACAGGGAGGCAGCTATGGCTACACCTTC
>TRBV28|.|many|TRBJ1-5
CASSFGQGRNQPQHF
TGTGCCAGCAGTTTCGGGCAGGGTAGGAATCAGCCCCAGCATTTT
>TRBV7-8|TRBD1|many|TRBJ1-1
CASSPRDRGPEAFF
TGTGCCAGCAGCCCCCGGGACAGGGGGCCCGAAGCTTTCTTT
>TRBV6-2/TRBV6-3|TRBD2|many|TRBJ2-5
CASSERGWGETQYF
TGTGCCAGCAGTGAGCGGGGCTGGGGCGAGACCCAGTACTTC
>TRBV6-1|TRBD2|many|TRBJ2-3
CASSYRTSGNTDTQYF
TGTGCCAGCAGCTACCGGACTAGCGGAAACACAGATACGCAGTATTTT
>TRBV4-1|TRBD2|many|TRBJ2-1
CASSPRLAGDYNEQFF
TGCGCCAGCAGCCCACGACTAGCGGGGGACTACAATGAGCAGTTCTTC
>TRBV20-1|.|few|TRBJ2-1
CSAISGTSHSYNEQFF
TGCAGTGCTATCTCCGGGACTTCGCATTCCTACAATGAGCAGTTCTTC
>TRBV7-9|.|many|TRBJ1-5
CASSLENQPQHF
TGTGCCAGCAGCTTAGAGAATCAGCCCCAGCATTTT
>TRBV7-9|.|many|TRBJ2-7
CASSLASGPYEQYF
TGTGCCAGCAGCTTAGCCTCTGGGCCCTACGAGCAGTACTTC
>TRBV11-2|.|many|TRBJ1-6
CASSLGYHNSPLHF
TGTGCCAGCAGCTTAGGATACCATAATTCACCCCTCCACTTT
>TRBV11-2|.|many|TRBJ2-2
CASSLVGTLLDTGELFF
TGTGCCAGCAGCTTAGTCGGGACCCTCCTAGACACCGGGGAGCTGTTTTTT
>TRBV29-1|TRBD1|many|TRBJ1-1
CSVLQGGTEAFF
TGCAGCGTCCTACAGGGGGGCACTGAAGCTTTCTTT
>TRBV29-1|.|many|TRBJ2-3
CSVEYTSTDTQYF
TGCAGCGTTGAGTATACTAGCACAGATACGCAGTATTTT
>TRBV20-1|.|many|TRBJ1-2
CSATGRRSGYTF
TGCAGTGCCACGGGCCGCAGATCCGGCTACACCTTC
>TRBV6-5|.|few|TRBJ2-7
CASSSPSGLSVEYF
TGTGCCAGCAGTTCCCCGTCGGGTTTATCGGTGGAGTACTTC
>TRBV4-1|TRBD2|many|TRBJ2-1
CASSLPALAGEQFF
TGCGCCAGCAGCCTTCCGGCCTTAGCGGGGGAGCAGTTCTTC
>TRBV30|.|many|TRBJ2-7
CAWSYSYEQYF
TGTGCCTGGAGTTACTCTTACGAGCAGTACTTC
>TRBV6-5|TRBD2|.|TRBJ2-3
CASSSGLAGGTDTQYF
TGTGCCAGCAGTTCGGGACTAGCGGGGGGCACAGATACGCAGTATTTT
>TRBV4-1|TRBD1|many|TRBJ2-7
CASSQDRGLRGYGEQYF
TGCGCCAGCAGCCAAGACAGGGGGCTAAGGGGGTACGGCGAGCAGTACTTC
>TRBV19|.|.|TRBJ1-4
CASSIGAGNEKLFF
TGTGCCAGTAGTATAGGGGCAGGGAATGAAAAACTGTTTTTT
>TRBV20-1|TRBD2|many|TRBJ2-3
CSARGRLAGGTDTQYF
TGCAGTGCTAGAGGCCGTCTAGCGGGGGGGACAGATACGCAGTATTTT
>TRBV12-3/TRBV12-4|.|many|TRBJ2-1
CASSLAPGEKFF
TGTGCCAGCAGTTTAGCGCCGGGAGAAAAGTTCTTC
>TRBV30|.|many|TRBJ2-7
CASTTPTYEQYF
TGTGCCTCGACAACTCCGACCTACGAGCAGTACTTC
>TRBV7-9|.|many|TRBJ2-5
CASSLGGRETQYF
TGTGCCAGCAGCTTAGGGGGTCGGGAGACCCAGTACTTC